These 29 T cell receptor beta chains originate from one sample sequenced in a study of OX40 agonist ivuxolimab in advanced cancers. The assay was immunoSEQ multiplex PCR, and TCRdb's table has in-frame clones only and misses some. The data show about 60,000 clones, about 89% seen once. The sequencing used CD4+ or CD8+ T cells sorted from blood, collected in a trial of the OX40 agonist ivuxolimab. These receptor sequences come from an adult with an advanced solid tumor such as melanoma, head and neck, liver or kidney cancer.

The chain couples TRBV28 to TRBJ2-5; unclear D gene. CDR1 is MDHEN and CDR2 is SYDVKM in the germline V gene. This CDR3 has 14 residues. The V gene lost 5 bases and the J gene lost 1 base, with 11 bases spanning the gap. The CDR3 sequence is CASSQSTVQETQYF. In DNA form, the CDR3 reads TGTGCCAGCAGTCAATCCACGGTCCAAGAGACCCAGTACTTC. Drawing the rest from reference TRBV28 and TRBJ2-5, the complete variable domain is DVKVTQSSRYLVKRTGEKVFLECVQDMDHENMFWYRQDPGLGLRLIYFSYDVKMKEKGDIPEGYSVSREKKERFSLILESASTNQTSMYLCASSQSTVQETQYFGPGTRLLVL.

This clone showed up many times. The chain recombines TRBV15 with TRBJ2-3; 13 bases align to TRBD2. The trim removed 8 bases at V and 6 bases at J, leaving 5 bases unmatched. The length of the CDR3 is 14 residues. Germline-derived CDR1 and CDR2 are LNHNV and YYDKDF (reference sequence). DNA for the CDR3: TGTGCCACCGGACTAGCGGGAGAGGGCGATACGCAGTATTTT. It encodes CATGLAGEGDTQYF.

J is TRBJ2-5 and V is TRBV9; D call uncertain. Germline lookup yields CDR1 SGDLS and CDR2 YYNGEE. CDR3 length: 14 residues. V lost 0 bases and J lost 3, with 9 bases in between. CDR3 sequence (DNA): TGTGCCAGCAGCGTAGCTCCAGGCAAAGAGACCCAGTACTTC. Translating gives CASSVAPGKETQYF.

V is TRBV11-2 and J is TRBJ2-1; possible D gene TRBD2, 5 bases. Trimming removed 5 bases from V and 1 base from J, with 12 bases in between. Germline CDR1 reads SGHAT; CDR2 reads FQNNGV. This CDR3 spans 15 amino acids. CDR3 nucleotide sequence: TGTGCCAGCAGCCCCGGCCGGGGATCCTACAATGAGCAGTTCTTC. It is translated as CASSPGRGSYNEQFF.

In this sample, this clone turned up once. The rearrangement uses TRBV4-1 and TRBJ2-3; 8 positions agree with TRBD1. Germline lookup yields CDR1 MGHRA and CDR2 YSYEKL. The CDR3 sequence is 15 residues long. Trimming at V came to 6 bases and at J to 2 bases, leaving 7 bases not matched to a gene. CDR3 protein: CASSQQGDLTDTQYF. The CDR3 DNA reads TGCGCCAGCAGTCAACAGGGGGACCTCACAGATACGCAGTATTTT.

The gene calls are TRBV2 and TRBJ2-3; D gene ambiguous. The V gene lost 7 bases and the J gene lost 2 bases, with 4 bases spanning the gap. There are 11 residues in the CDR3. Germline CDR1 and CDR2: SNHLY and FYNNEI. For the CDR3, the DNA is TGTGCCAGCACCTACACAGATACGCAGTATTTT. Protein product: CASTYTDTQYF. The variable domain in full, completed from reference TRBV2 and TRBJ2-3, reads EPEVTQTPSHQVTQMGQEVILRCVPISNHLYFYWYRQILGQKVEFLVSFYNNEISEKSEIFDDQFSVERPDGSNFTLKIRSTKLEDSAMYFCASTYTDTQYFGPGTRLTVL.

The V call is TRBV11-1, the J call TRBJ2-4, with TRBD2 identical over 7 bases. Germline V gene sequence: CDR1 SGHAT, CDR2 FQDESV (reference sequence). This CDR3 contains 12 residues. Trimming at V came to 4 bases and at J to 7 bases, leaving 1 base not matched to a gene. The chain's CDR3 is CASSSGGNIQYF. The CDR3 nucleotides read TGTGCCAGCAGCTCCGGGGGGAACATTCAGTACTTC.

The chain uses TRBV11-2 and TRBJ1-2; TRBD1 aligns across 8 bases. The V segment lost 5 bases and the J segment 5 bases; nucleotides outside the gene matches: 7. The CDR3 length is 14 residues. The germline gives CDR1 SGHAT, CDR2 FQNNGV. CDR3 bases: TGTGCCAGCAGCCCCCGACAGGGGAGGTATGGCTACACCTTC. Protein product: CASSPRQGRYGYTF.

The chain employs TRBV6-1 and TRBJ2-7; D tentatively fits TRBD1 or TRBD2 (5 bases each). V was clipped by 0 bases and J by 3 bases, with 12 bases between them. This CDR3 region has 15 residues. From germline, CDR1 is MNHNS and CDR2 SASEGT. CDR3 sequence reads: CASSEAGTEIYEQYF. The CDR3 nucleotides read TGTGCCAGCAGTGAAGCGGGGACCGAGATCTACGAGCAGTACTTC.

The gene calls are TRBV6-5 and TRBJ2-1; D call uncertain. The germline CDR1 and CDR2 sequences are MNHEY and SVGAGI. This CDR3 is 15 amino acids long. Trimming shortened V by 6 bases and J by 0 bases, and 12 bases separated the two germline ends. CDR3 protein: CASRNSGSSYNEQFF. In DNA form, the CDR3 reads TGTGCCAGCAGAAATTCCGGAAGCTCCTACAATGAGCAGTTCTTC.

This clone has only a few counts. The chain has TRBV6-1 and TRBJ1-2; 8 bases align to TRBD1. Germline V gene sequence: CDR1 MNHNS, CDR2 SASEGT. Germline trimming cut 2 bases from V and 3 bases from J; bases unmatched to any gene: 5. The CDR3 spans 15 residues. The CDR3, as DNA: TGTGCCAGCAGTGAATCAAACAGGGGGGACTATGGCTACACCTTC. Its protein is CASSESNRGDYGYTF.

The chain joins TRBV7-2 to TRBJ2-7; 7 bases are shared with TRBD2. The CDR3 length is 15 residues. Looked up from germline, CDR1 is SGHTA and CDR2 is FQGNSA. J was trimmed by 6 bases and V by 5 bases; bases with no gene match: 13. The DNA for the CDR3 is TGTGCCAGCAGCCCGACCCGGGGCGGGAGATTCGAGCAGTACTTC. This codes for CASSPTRGGRFEQYF.

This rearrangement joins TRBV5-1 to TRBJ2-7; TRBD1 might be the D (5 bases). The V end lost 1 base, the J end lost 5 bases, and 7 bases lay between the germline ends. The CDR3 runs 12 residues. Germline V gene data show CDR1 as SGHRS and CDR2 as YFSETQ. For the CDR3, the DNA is TGCGCCAGCAGCTTGCAGGGTGACGAGCAGTACTTC. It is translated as CASSLQGDEQYF.

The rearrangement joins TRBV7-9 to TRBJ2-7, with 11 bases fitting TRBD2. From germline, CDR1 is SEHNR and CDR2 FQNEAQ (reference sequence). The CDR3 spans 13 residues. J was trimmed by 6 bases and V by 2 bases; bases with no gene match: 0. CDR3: CASSLLAGGEQYF. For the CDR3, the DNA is TGTGCCAGCAGCTTACTAGCGGGAGGCGAGCAGTACTTC.

The DNA of the CDR3 is TGCAGCGTTGGACCGGCGGAGACCCAGTACTTC. Its protein product is CSVGPAETQYF. The V and J genes are TRBV29-1 and TRBJ2-5; D gene ambiguous. The CDR3 runs 11 residues. CDR1 and CDR2 from the germline V gene are SQVTM and ANQGSEA. Trimming took 4 bases from V and 5 from J, leaving 8 bases between them.

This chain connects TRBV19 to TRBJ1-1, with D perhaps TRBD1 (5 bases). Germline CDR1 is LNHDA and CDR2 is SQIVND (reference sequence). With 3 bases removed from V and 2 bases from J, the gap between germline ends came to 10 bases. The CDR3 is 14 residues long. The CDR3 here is CASSMGGVNTEAFF. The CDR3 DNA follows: TGTGCCAGTAGTATGGGGGGAGTAAACACTGAAGCTTTCTTT.

CDR3 region: CASSLSRSGRESEQFF. CDR3 nucleotide sequence: TGTGCCAGCAGCTTAAGTCGCAGCGGGAGGGAAAGTGAGCAGTTCTTC. The chain combines TRBV7-9 with TRBJ2-1, with TRBD2 matching over 10 bases. CDR1 is SEHNR and CDR2 is FQNEAQ in the germline V gene (reference sequence). J lost 9 bases, V lost 2 bases, and 10 bases had no gene match. The CDR3 loop spans 16 amino acids.

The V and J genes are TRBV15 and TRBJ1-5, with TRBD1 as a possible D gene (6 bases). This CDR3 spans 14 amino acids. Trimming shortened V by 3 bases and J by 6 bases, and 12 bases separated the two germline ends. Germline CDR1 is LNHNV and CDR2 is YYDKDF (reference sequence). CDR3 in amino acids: CATSRGRGGQPQHF. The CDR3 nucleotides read TGTGCCACCAGCAGGGGGAGGGGGGGTCAGCCCCAGCATTTT.

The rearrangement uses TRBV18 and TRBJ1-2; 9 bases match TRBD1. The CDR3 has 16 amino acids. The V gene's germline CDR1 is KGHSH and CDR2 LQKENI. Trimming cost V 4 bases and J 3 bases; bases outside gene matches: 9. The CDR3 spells CASSRIRQGEHYGYTF. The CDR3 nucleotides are TGTGCCAGCTCACGAATCCGACAGGGGGAGCACTATGGCTACACCTTC.

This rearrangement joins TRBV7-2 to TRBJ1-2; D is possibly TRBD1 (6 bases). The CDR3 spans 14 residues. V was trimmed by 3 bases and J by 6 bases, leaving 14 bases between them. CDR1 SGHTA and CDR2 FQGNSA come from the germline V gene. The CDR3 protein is CASSLDRRGDGYTF. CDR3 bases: TGTGCCAGCAGCTTGGACCGGAGGGGGGATGGCTACACCTTC. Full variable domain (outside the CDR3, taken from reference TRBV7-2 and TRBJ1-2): GAGVSQSPSNKVTEKGKDVELRCDPISGHTALYWYRQSLGQGLEFLIYFQGNSAPDKSGLPSDRFSAERTGGSVSTLTIQRTQQEDSAVYLCASSLDRRGDGYTFGSGTRLTVV.

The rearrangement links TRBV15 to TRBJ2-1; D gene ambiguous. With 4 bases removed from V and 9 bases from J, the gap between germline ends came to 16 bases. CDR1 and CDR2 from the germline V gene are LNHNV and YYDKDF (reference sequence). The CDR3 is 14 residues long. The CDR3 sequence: CATSMGNYGGEQFF. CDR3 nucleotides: TGTGCCACCAGCATGGGGAACTATGGCGGTGAGCAGTTCTTC.

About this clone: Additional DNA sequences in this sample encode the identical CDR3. The CDR3 DNA is TGTGCCAGCTCACTACGACAGGGGGGTCTTCAGCCCCAGCATTTT. Translated: CASSLRQGGLQPQHF. V gene TRBV18 combines with J gene TRBJ1-5; 9 bases align to TRBD1. Germline CDR1 and CDR2: KGHSH and LQKENI. The CDR3 totals 15 residues. Unmatched junction bases numbered 7, after V lost 4 bases and J lost 6 bases. Combining the CDR3 with reference TRBV18 and TRBJ1-5 gives the whole variable domain NAGVMQNPRHLVRRRGQEARLRCSPMKGHSHVYWYRQLPEEGLKFMVYLQKENIIDESGMPKERFSAEFPKEGPSILRIQQVVRGDSAAYFCASSLRQGGLQPQHFGDGTRLSIL.

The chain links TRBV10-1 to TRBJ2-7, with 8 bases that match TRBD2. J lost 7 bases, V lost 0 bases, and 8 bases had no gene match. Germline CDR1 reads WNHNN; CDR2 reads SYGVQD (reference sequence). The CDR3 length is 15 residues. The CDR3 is CASSESGLEAGEQYF. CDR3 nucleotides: TGCGCCAGCAGTGAGTCGGGACTAGAGGCGGGTGAGCAGTACTTC.

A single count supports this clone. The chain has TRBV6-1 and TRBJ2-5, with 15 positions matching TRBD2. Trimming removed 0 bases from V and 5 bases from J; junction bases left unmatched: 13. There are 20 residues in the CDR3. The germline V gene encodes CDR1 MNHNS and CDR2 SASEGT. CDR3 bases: TGTGCCAGCAGTGAAGCGGGGGGCCCGGGACTAGCGGGAGGAGTGGAGACCCAGTACTTC. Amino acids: CASSEAGGPGLAGGVETQYF.

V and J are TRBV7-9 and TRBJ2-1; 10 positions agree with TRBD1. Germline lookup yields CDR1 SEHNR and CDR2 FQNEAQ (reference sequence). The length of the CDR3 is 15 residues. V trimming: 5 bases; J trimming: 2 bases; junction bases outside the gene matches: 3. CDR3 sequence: CASSRGTGAYNEQFF. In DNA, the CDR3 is TGTGCCAGCAGCAGAGGGACAGGGGCCTACAATGAGCAGTTCTTC.

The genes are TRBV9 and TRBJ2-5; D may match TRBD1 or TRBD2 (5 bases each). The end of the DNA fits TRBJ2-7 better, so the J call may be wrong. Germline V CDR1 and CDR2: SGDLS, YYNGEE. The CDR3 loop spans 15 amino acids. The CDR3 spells CASSVSWDAGYEQYF. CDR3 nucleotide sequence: TGTGCCAGCAGCGTGAGCTGGGACGCTGGCTACGAGCAGTACTTC.

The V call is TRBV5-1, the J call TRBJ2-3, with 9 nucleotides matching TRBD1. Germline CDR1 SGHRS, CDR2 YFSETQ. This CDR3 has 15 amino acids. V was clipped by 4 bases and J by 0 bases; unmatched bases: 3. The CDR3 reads CASSGTGFSTDTQYF. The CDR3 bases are TGCGCCAGCAGCGGGACAGGGTTTAGCACAGATACGCAGTATTTT.

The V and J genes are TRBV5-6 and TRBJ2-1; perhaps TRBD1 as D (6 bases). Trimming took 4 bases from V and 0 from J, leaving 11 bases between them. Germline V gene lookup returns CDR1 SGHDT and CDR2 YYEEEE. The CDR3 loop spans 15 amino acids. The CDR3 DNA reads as TGTGCCAGCAGCCCTACAGGGAGCTCCTACAATGAGCAGTTCTTC. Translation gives CASSPTGSSYNEQFF.

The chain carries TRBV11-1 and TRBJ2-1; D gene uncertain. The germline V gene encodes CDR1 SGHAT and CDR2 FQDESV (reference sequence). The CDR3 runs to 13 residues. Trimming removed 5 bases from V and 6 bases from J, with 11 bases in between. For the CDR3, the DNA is TGTGCCAGCAGCCGGCTGAGTATCAATGAGCAGTTCTTC. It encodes CASSRLSINEQFF.